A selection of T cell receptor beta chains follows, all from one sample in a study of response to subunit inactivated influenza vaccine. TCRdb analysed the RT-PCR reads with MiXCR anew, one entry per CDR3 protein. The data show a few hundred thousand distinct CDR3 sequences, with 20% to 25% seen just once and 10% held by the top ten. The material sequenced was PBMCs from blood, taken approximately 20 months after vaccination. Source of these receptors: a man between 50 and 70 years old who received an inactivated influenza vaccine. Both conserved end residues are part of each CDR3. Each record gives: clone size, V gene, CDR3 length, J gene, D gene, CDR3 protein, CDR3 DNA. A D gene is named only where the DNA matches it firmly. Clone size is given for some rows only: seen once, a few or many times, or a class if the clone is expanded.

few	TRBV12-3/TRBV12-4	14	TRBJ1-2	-	CASSNRASNYGYTF	TGTGCCAGCAGTAACCGAGCCAGTAACTATGGCTACACCTTC
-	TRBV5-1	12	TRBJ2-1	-	CASSFHQNEQFF	TGCGCCAGCAGCTTTCATCAGAATGAGCAGTTCTTC
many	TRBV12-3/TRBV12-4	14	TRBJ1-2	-	CASSLVVGGYGYTF	TGTGCCAGCAGTTTAGTGGTCGGGGGCTATGGCTACACCTTC
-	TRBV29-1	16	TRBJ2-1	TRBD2	CSVDLAGGPYANEQFF	TGCAGCGTTGATTTGGCGGGAGGGCCTTACGCCAATGAGCAGTTCTTC
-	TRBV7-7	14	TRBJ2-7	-	CASSLALGRYEQYF	TGTGCCAGCAGCTTAGCACTGGGCCGCTACGAGCAGTACTTC
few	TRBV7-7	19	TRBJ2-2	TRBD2	CASPTPIAGALNHTGELFF	TGTGCTAGCCCAACTCCCATAGCGGGGGCCCTTAACCACACCGGGGAGCTGTTTTTT
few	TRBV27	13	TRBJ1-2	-	CASSFFSNYGYTF	TGTGCCAGCAGTTTCTTTTCTAACTATGGCTACACCTTC
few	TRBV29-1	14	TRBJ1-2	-	CSVDLLGRYYGYTF	TGCAGCGTTGATTTGCTGGGGAGATACTATGGCTACACCTTC
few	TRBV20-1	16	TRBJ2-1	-	CSARGSGALLSNEQFF	TGCAGTGCTAGAGGTTCGGGAGCCCTCCTAAGCAATGAGCAGTTCTTC
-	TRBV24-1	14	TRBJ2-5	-	CATSDFGKQETQYF	TGTGCCACCAGTGATTTCGGCAAGCAAGAGACCCAGTACTTC
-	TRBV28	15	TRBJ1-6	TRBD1	CASSFLGRGGSPLHF	TGTGCCAGCAGTTTTCTCGGCAGGGGGGGTTCACCCCTCCACTTT
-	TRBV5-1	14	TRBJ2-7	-	CASSSRDLHYEQYF	TGCGCCAGCAGCTCCCGGGACTTACACTACGAGCAGTACTTC
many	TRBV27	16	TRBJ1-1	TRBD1	CASGSSLRTGDTEAFF	TGTGCCAGCGGTTCAAGCCTTCGGACAGGGGACACTGAAGCTTTCTTT
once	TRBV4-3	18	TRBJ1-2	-	CASSQTLDGSLSRYGYTF	TGCGCCAGCAGCCAGACTCTGGACGGCAGCCTCTCTAGATATGGCTACACCTTC
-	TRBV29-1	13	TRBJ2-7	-	CSVAMRAGVEQYF	TGCAGCGTTGCTATGAGGGCAGGGGTTGAGCAGTACTTC
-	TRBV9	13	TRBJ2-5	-	CASTGGTQETQYF	TGTGCCAGCACGGGCGGGACTCAAGAGACCCAGTACTTC
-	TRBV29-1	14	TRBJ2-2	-	CSVVLGVNTGELFF	TGCAGCGTGGTTTTGGGGGTCAACACCGGGGAGCTGTTTTTT